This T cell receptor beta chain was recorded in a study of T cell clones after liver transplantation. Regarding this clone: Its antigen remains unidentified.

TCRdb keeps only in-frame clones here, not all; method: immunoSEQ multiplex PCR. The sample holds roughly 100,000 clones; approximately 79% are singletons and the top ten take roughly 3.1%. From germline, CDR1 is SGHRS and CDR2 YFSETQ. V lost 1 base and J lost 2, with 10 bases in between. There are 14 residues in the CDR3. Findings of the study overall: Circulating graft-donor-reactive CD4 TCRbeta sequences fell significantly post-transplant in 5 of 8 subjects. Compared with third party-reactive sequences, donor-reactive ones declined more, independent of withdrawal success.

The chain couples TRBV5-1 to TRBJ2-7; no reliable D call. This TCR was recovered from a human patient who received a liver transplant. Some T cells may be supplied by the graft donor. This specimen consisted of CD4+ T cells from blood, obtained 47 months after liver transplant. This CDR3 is CASSLYMAAYEQYF. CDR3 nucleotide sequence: TGCGCCAGCAGCTTGTATATGGCAGCCTACGAGCAGTACTTC.